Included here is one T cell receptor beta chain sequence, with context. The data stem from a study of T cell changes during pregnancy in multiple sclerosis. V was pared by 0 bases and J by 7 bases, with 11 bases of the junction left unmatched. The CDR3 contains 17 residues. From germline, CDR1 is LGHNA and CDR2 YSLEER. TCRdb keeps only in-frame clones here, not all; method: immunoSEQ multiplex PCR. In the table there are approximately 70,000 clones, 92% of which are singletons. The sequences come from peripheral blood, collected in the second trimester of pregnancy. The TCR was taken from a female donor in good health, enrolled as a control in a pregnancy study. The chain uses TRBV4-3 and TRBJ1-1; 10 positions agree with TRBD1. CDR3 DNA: TGCGCCAGCAGCCAAGAGAGTGACAGGGGGCTAGGGGATGAAGCTTTCTTT. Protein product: CASSQESDRGLGDEAFF.